These 25 T cell receptor beta chains share one sample of origin, sequenced in a study of blood T cell repertoires in COVID-19 (dated by TCRdb to 2020 to 2022). The library came from the immunoSEQ multiplex PCR assay. TCRdb's version of the immuneACCESS table is confined to in-frame rearrangements and falls short of the full clone set. An unresolved V gene accounts for under half of the shortfall where checked; the remainder is of unknown origin. For this sample there are about 43,000 clones; approximately 80% appear just once. The biggest ten clones account for 23% of the sample. Sequenced sample: peripheral blood. The receptors stem from an older woman with acute or convalescent COVID-19.

V usage is TRBV9 and J usage is TRBJ2-7, with D tentatively TRBD2 (6 bases). Trimming pared 0 bases from V and 3 bases from J, leaving 10 bases between. The CDR3 is made up of 14 amino acids. Germline CDR1 is SGDLS and CDR2 is YYNGEE. CDR3: CASSVGGEDYEQYF. In DNA form, the CDR3 reads TGTGCCAGCAGCGTAGGAGGGGAGGACTACGAGCAGTACTTC. The full variable domain, with the rest looked up from reference TRBV9 and TRBJ2-7, is DSGVTQTPKHLITATGQRVTLRCSPRSGDLSVYWYQQSLDQGLQFLIQYYNGEERAKGNILERFSAQQFPDLHSELNLSSLELGDSALYFCASSVGGEDYEQYFGPGTRLTVT.

The chain uses TRBV5-4 and TRBJ1-1, with a tentative D call TRBD1 (6 bases). CDR3 size: 16 residues. Trimming removed 4 bases from V and 1 base from J, with 17 bases in between. From germline, CDR1 is SGHNT and CDR2 YYREEE (reference sequence). The CDR3 nucleotides are TGTGCCAGCAGCGGGCAGACAGGATCCGGGAACACTGAAGCTTTCTTT. Translation gives CASSGQTGSGNTEAFF.

This chain connects TRBV10-3 to TRBJ2-1; D might be TRBD2 (6 bases). CDR3 size: 14 residues. The germline V gene encodes CDR1 ENHRY and CDR2 SYGVKD. V lost 2 bases and J lost 8, with 13 bases in between. CDR3 in amino acids: CAISEGGPKDEQFF. The CDR3 region has the DNA TGTGCCATCAGTGAGGGAGGGCCGAAGGATGAGCAGTTCTTC.

V gene TRBV24-1 combines with J gene TRBJ2-5; 7 nucleotides match TRBD1. V trimming: 4 bases; J trimming: 5 bases; junction bases outside the gene matches: 9. CDR3 length equals 15 residues. The germline V gene has CDR1 KGHDR and CDR2 SFDVKD. CDR3 nucleotide sequence: TGTGCCACCAGTGAATTACAGGGGCATGGGGAGACCCAGTACTTC. This encodes CATSELQGHGETQYF.

This rearrangement joins TRBV4-2 to TRBJ2-6, with a possible D match to TRBD2 (6 bases). V shed 2 bases and J shed 4 bases, with 12 bases lying between them. The CDR3 is 16 amino acids. Germline V gives CDR1 LGHNA, CDR2 YNFKEQ. The CDR3 nucleotides are TGTGCCAGCAGCCAATTAGGAGGGACCGGGGCCAACGTCCTGACTTTC. It specifies CASSQLGGTGANVLTF.

The sample holds a few counts of this clone. V gene TRBV12-5 combines with J gene TRBJ2-1, with D unclear. This CDR3 comprises 12 residues. With 2 bases removed from V and 9 bases from J, the gap between germline ends came to 8 bases. The germline CDR1 and CDR2 sequences are LGHNT and FRNRAP. CDR3 in amino acids: CASGLSLGEQFF. The CDR3 DNA is TGTGCTAGTGGTTTGTCCCTAGGTGAGCAGTTCTTC. The full variable domain, its missing parts supplied by reference TRBV12-5 and TRBJ2-1, is DARVTQTPRHKVTEMGQEVTMRCQPILGHNTVFWYRQTMMQGLELLAYFRNRAPLDDSGMPKDRFSAEMPDATLATLKIQPSEPRDSAVYFCASGLSLGEQFFGPGTRLTVL.

CDR3 region: CASSLHIRDRDYEQYF. In nucleotides, the CDR3 is TGTGCCAGCTCCCTTCATATCCGGGACAGGGACTACGAGCAGTACTTC. J is TRBJ2-7 and V is TRBV18, with TRBD1 matching over 9 bases. This CDR3 region has 16 residues. CDR1 KGHSH and CDR2 LQKENI come from the germline V gene. The ends lost 6 bases at V and 3 bases at J; junction bases unmatched: 12.

J is TRBJ2-4 and V is TRBV7-9, with D perhaps TRBD1 (6 bases). Germline V gene lookup returns CDR1 SEHNR and CDR2 FQNEAQ (reference sequence). V lost 7 bases and J 8 bases, leaving 15 bases between the germline ends. The CDR3 runs to 13 residues. CDR3 loop: CASTRQATDIQYF. In nucleotides, the CDR3 is TGTGCCAGCACCAGACAGGCCACGGACATTCAGTACTTC.

This clone turned up a few times. The chain joins TRBV28 to TRBJ2-2; 7 positions match TRBD1. The V gene's germline CDR1 is MDHEN and CDR2 SYDVKM. Unmatched junction bases numbered 7, after V lost 9 bases and J lost 3 bases. The CDR3 covers 14 residues. The CDR3 bases are TGTGCCAGACCCTTGGGACAGCACACCGGGGAGCTGTTTTTT. This gives the protein CARPLGQHTGELFF.

CDR3: CASSPLPGQGGLDTEAFF. The CDR3 DNA sequence: TGTGCCAGCAGCCCCCTCCCTGGACAGGGTGGTTTGGACACTGAAGCTTTCTTT. The V call is TRBV7-6, the J call TRBJ1-1; 8 nucleotides line up with TRBD1. The V gene end was trimmed by 5 bases and the J gene end by 3 bases; junction bases not matched to a gene: 17. Germline CDR1 SGHVS, CDR2 FNYEAQ. The CDR3 is 18 residues long.

The rearrangement uses TRBV3-1 (or the pseudogene TRBV3-2) and TRBJ1-4; a possible D gene is TRBD1 (5 bases). Germline lookup yields CDR1 LGHDT and CDR2 YNNKEL (reference sequence). Deletions cut 2 bases from V and 7 bases from J, with 11 bases between. This CDR3 is 14 amino acids long. The CDR3 nucleotides are TGTGCCAGCAGCCAACCAGGGTCTGGTGAAAAACTGTTTTTT. It translates to CASSQPGSGEKLFF.

The chain carries TRBV7-2 and TRBJ2-3, with 11 bases that match TRBD2. The CDR3 spans 15 residues. Germline V gives CDR1 SGHTA, CDR2 FQGNSA. V was pared by 1 base and J by 7 bases, with 4 bases of the junction left unmatched. Here the CDR3 reads CASSLVAGGAYTQYF. The CDR3 coding sequence is TGTGCCAGCAGCTTAGTAGCGGGGGGGGCTTATACGCAGTATTTT.

This chain connects TRBV6-2 or TRBV6-3 to TRBJ2-7; 7 positions match TRBD1. The CDR3 is made up of 13 amino acids. CDR1 and CDR2 (germline): MNHEY, SVGEGT. V trimming: 5 bases; J trimming: 2 bases; junction bases outside the gene matches: 3. The CDR3 region has the DNA TGTGCCAGCAGTAGGGGGCCTCCCTACGAGCAGTACTTC. Amino acid sequence: CASSRGPPYEQYF.

Here the CDR3 DNA reads TGTGCCAGCAGCTTAGATGGTTTGGGGGGAACCTACAATGAGCAGTTCTTC. This sequence encodes CASSLDGLGGTYNEQFF. The chain employs TRBV11-2 and TRBJ2-1; a weak D match, TRBD2 (6 bases). The V gene lost 0 bases and the J gene lost 2 bases, with 14 bases spanning the gap. Germline values: CDR1 SGHAT, CDR2 FQNNGV. This CDR3 region has 17 residues. Complete variable domain (other parts from reference TRBV11-2 and TRBJ2-1): EAGVAQSPRYKIIEKRQSVAFWCNPISGHATLYWYQQILGQGPKLLIQFQNNGVVDDSQLPKDRFSAERLKGVDSTLKIQPAKLEDSAVYLCASSLDGLGGTYNEQFFGPGTRLTVL.

This clone was seen a handful of times. The chain carries TRBV14 and TRBJ2-1; unclear D gene. Germline CDR1 is SGHDN and CDR2 is FVKESK. The CDR3 contains 11 residues. Trimming pared 3 bases from V and 15 bases from J, leaving 12 bases between. CDR3 region: CASSHGETGFF. The CDR3 coding sequence is TGTGCCAGCAGCCATGGCGAAACGGGGTTCTTC.

The V call is TRBV29-1, the J call TRBJ1-2; unclear D gene. CDR1 SQVTM and CDR2 ANQGSEA come from the germline V gene. Trimming stripped 7 bases from V and 8 bases from J, with 14 bases between. The CDR3 runs to 11 residues. The DNA for the CDR3 is TGCAGCGGCGCCGATGAGGGAGGCTACACCTTC. This sequence encodes CSGADEGGYTF.

The chain joins TRBV6-1 to TRBJ2-3, with TRBD2 matching over 9 bases. In germline, CDR1 is MNHNS, CDR2 SASEGT. With 2 bases clipped from V and 5 bases from J, the junction kept 11 bases outside the gene matches. The CDR3 sequence is 17 residues long. The CDR3 DNA reads as TGTGCCAGCAGTGAACTCGAGGGCGGGGGGGCCGTAGATACGCAGTATTTT. Its protein is CASSELEGGGAVDTQYF.

The rearrangement links TRBV10-3 to TRBJ2-2; weak D call: TRBD1 (6 bases). The CDR3 consists of 16 residues. Trimming pared 4 bases from V and 2 bases from J, leaving 14 bases between. Germline CDR1 is ENHRY and CDR2 is SYGVKD. In DNA form, the CDR3 reads TGTGCCATCAGTGGAGGTGGGACAACCAACACCGGGGAGCTGTTTTTT. Protein sequence: CAISGGGTTNTGELFF.

This chain joins TRBV6-1 and TRBJ1-2, with unresolved D. From germline, CDR1 is MNHNS and CDR2 SASEGT. This CDR3 is 12 amino acids long. Trimming left V 2 bases short and J 6 bases short, with 7 bases between. CDR3 coding DNA: TGTGCCAGCAGTGAAAGGACTCATGGCTACACCTTC. Its translation: CASSERTHGYTF.

The DNA for the CDR3 is TGCAGCGTTGACAGGCAGAATGGCTACACCTTC. This sequence encodes CSVDRQNGYTF. The chain recombines TRBV29-1 with TRBJ1-2; D is unresolved. CDR1 and CDR2 from the germline V gene are SQVTM and ANQGSEA. CDR3 length: 11 amino acids. The ends were cut back, 3 bases at V and 6 bases at J, with 8 bases in the middle.

This sequence joins TRBV6-5 and TRBJ1-3, with 7 bases lining up with TRBD1. There are 14 residues in the CDR3. Germline-derived CDR1 and CDR2 are MNHEY and SVGAGI. The V gene end was trimmed by 11 bases and the J gene end by 4 bases; junction bases not matched to a gene: 11. CDR3 nucleotides: TGTGCCGCCAGCACAGGGGCTGGGGGAAACACCATATATTTT. It translates to CAASTGAGGNTIYF.

The CDR3 loop is CASSFRDRGGLYGYTF. CDR3 sequence (DNA): TGTGCCAGCAGTTTCCGCGACAGGGGAGGTCTCTATGGCTACACCTTC. The chain recombines TRBV28 with TRBJ1-2; 8 nucleotides align to TRBD1. Germline V lookup: CDR1 MDHEN, CDR2 SYDVKM. CDR3 length equals 16 residues. The V gene end was trimmed by 3 bases and the J gene end by 4 bases; junction bases not matched to a gene: 10.

There are a few counts of this clone. The genes are TRBV5-5 and TRBJ2-2; 8 bases map to TRBD1. The CDR3 length is 15 residues. V gave up 5 bases and J gave up 7 bases; unmatched junction bases: 10. The germline V gene has CDR1 SGHKS and CDR2 YYEKEE (reference sequence). The CDR3 region is CASSPVAGGNGELFF. The DNA of the CDR3 is TGTGCCAGCAGTCCTGTCGCAGGGGGCAACGGGGAGCTGTTTTTT. Looking up the rest from reference TRBV5-5 and TRBJ2-2 gives the full variable domain: DAGVTQSPTHLIKTRGQQVTLRCSPISGHKSVSWYQQVLGQGPQFIFQYYEKEERGRGNFPDRFSARQFPNYSSELNVNALLLGDSALYLCASSPVAGGNGELFFGEGSRLTVL.

This clone came up once. J is TRBJ1-1 and V is TRBV2; D is possibly TRBD1 (5 bases). Germline CDR1 is SNHLY and CDR2 is FYNNEI. CDR3 length: 13 amino acids. V shed 1 base and J shed 5 bases, with 8 bases lying between them. The CDR3 DNA reads TGTGCCAGCAGTGAAGGCGGGGGGACTGAAGCTTTCTTT. Its translation: CASSEGGGTEAFF.

This chain links TRBV4-3 with TRBJ1-3; D gene unclear. Trimming removed 1 base at V and 2 bases at J, with 9 bases between. The CDR3 loop spans 15 amino acids. Germline V CDR1 and CDR2: LGHNA, YSLEER. The CDR3 sequence: CASSQGEGAGNTIYF. The CDR3 coding sequence is TGCGCCAGCAGCCAAGGGGAGGGTGCTGGAAACACCATATATTTT.